The entry that follows covers one T cell receptor beta chain sequence. Its antigen is undetermined. The PCR employed 60 Vbeta primers together with 13 Jbeta primers. Only in-frame clones appear in the TCRdb table, and some are missing; sequencing was by immunoSEQ multiplex PCR. The profile shows hundreds of thousands of clones, 70% to 90% of them singletons. This specimen belongs to a study of cytomegalovirus exposure and HLA in healthy donors. Whole-study results and caveats: CMV serostatus was the sole immune exposure data available. Overall, approximately 180 TCR beta chains were annotated as cytomegalovirus-associated.

Germline CDR1 SNHLY, CDR2 FYNNEI. V lost 7 bases to trimming and J lost 4 bases, with 7 bases between them. The CDR3 length is 11 residues. The chain links TRBV2 to TRBJ2-5; a weak D match, TRBD2 (6 bases). The sample was PBMCs. The clonotype was recovered from a girl between 2 and 10 years old in good health and CMV-seronegative. CDR3: CASIGGETQYF. The CDR3 nucleotides read TGTGCCAGCATCGGGGGAGAGACCCAGTACTTC.